This T cell receptor beta chain was recovered during a study of T-cell reconstitution after alpha-beta-depleted transplantation in children. The CDR3 length is 14 residues. V lost 4 bases and J lost 6; bases outside the gene matches: 4. Germline values: CDR1 LGHDT, CDR2 YNNKEL (reference sequence). Unique molecular identifiers featured in how the TCRbeta library was prepared. TCRdb processed the PCR reads anew with MiXCR; each CDR3 protein has one entry. The data hold about half a million distinct CDR3 sequences, with approximately 12% observed a single time. This material consisted of PBMCs from the stem cell graft donor, taken from the stem cell graft. The source of this sequence is a human donor who donated a stem cell graft to a child with combined immunodeficiency. J is TRBJ2-5 and V is TRBV3-1, with 11 nucleotides matching TRBD2. The CDR3 region has the DNA TGTGCCAGCAGCCTTACTAGCGGGGGTCAGACCCAGTACTTC. Translating it yields CASSLTSGGQTQYF.